This T cell receptor beta chain was sequenced for a study of cytomegalovirus exposure and HLA in healthy donors. Study-level results: With high specificity and sensitivity, the classifier reportedly diagnosed cytomegalovirus status.

For this clone: What it binds is not known.

Use of 60 Vbeta and 13 Jbeta primers characterized the PCR. Sequencing used immunoSEQ multiplex PCR; TCRdb keeps in-frame clones, though not all of them. The data show tens of thousands of clones, about 75% seen once. Sequencing used PBMCs. The sequence was collected from a female donor in good health and CMV-seronegative.

CDR3 sequence: CSVETTQVGEQYF. CDR3 DNA: TGCAGCGTCGAGACTACCCAAGTCGGCGAGCAGTACTTC. This chain connects TRBV29-1 to TRBJ2-7; D possibly corresponds to TRBD2 (5 bases). V lost 6 bases to trimming and J lost 6 bases, with 18 bases between them. Germline V gene lookup returns CDR1 SQVTM and CDR2 ANQGSEA. The CDR3 contains 13 residues.